A single sample is the source of the 27 T cell receptor beta chains below, sequenced in a study of T cells in Graves' hyperthyroidism and ophthalmopathy. There were TCR beta CDR3 regions amplified from RNA transcripts. The HTBI set primed first-round TCR CDR3 RT-PCR. TCRdb called the multiplex PCR reads again in MiXCR, with one record for every CDR3 protein. This sample carries approximately 360,000 distinct CDR3 sequences, around 14% of them seen once, and the ten largest clones take about 27%. Sequencing used blood. Receptors were obtained from a woman between 18 and 29 years old with Graves' hyperthyroidism that later progressed to Graves' ophthalmopathy.

This clonotype showed up just a few times. The chain combines TRBV29-1 with TRBJ2-1; D is unresolved. The CDR3 is 12 residues long. The V gene's germline CDR1 is SQVTM and CDR2 ANQGSEA. The V end lost 3 bases, the J end lost 13 bases, and 16 bases lay between the germline ends. The CDR3 protein is CSVEVEERLQFF. As DNA, the CDR3 is TGCAGCGTTGAGGTAGAGGAGCGCTTACAGTTCTTC.

This chain joins TRBV30 and TRBJ1-5; 7 bases agree with TRBD1. The CDR3 has 13 amino acids. V lost 5 bases to trimming and J lost 6 bases; unmatched junction nucleotides: 7. The V gene's germline CDR1 is GTSNPN and CDR2 SVGIG (reference sequence). CDR3 region: CAWGAGGSQPQHF. The CDR3, as DNA: TGTGCCTGGGGGGCAGGGGGAAGTCAGCCCCAGCATTTT. The entire variable domain, with the rest obtained from reference TRBV30 and TRBJ1-5, is as follows: SQTIHQWPATLVQPVGSPLSLECTVEGTSNPNLYWYRQAAGRGLQLLFYSVGIGQISSEVPQNLSASRPQDRQFILSSKKLLLSDSGFYLCAWGAGGSQPQHFGDGTRLSIL.

As to this clonotype: At one of its ends the junction is not consistent with the germline gene, which may arise from a read error. V and J are TRBV27 and TRBJ2-5, with TRBD2 matching 9 bases. The CDR3 loop spans 14 amino acids. CDR1 is MNHEY, CDR2 SMNVEV, per germline (reference sequence). CDR3 nucleotide sequence: TGTGCCTGCAGTTTAGCGGGGGCACAAGAGACCCAGTACTTC. Translation: CACSLAGAQETQYF.

Details on this clonotype: One base away lies a much larger clone, so this may be a sequencing read error. This chain's CDR3 is CASSLPRQGAQETQYF. The DNA of the CDR3 is TGTGCCAGCAGCCTCCCGAGACAGGGTGCCCAAGAGACCCAGTACTTC. This chain connects TRBV7-9 to TRBJ2-5; the match to TRBD1 covers 7 bases. The ends lost 5 bases at V and 1 base at J; junction bases unmatched: 10. This CDR3 contains 16 residues. The germline gives CDR1 SEHNR, CDR2 FQNEAQ (reference sequence).

This clonotype was counted between two and nine times. The chain uses TRBV28 and TRBJ1-1; D remains ambiguous. Germline assignment: CDR1 MDHEN and CDR2 SYDVKM. Trimming removed 6 bases at V and 0 bases at J, with 11 bases between. The CDR3 length is 14 residues. The CDR3 nucleotides are TGTGCCAGCAGCCCCGCGCTTATGAACACTGAAGCTTTCTTT. Its protein product is CASSPALMNTEAFF. Looking up the rest from reference TRBV28 and TRBJ1-1 gives the full variable domain: DVKVTQSSRYLVKRTGEKVFLECVQDMDHENMFWYRQDPGLGLRLIYFSYDVKMKEKGDIPEGYSVSREKKERFSLILESASTNQTSMYLCASSPALMNTEAFFGQGTRLTVV.

This clonotype was picked up a small number of times. This chain joins TRBV5-8 and TRBJ1-4; 7 bases fit TRBD1. Trimming removed 0 bases from V and 4 bases from J; junction bases left unmatched: 3. Germline-derived CDR1 and CDR2 are SGHTS and YDEGEE. CDR3 length: 15 amino acids. The CDR3 region has the DNA TGTGCCAGCAGCTTGGTAAACAGGGGTAATGAAAAACTGTTTTTT. Protein product: CASSLVNRGNEKLFF.

This clonotype was counted between two and nine times. The rearrangement joins TRBV10-3 to TRBJ2-1; D remains unclear. This CDR3 region has 14 residues. In germline, CDR1 is ENHRY, CDR2 SYGVKD. V was trimmed by 0 bases and J by 1 base, leaving 4 bases between them. For the CDR3, the DNA is TGTGCCATCAGTGAGTCGCGGTCCTACAATGAGCAGTTCTTC. Its protein product is CAISESRSYNEQFF.

In its sample, this clonotype was seen many times. This chain's CDR3 is CASSLFPEETQYF. The CDR3 DNA reads TGTGCCAGCAGTTTATTCCCCGAGGAGACCCAGTACTTC. This rearrangement joins TRBV27 to TRBJ2-5; D remains unclear. With 1 base removed from V and 5 bases from J, the gap between germline ends came to 8 bases. The CDR3 spans 13 residues. Germline-derived CDR1 and CDR2 are MNHEY and SMNVEV (reference sequence).

CDR3 DNA: TGTGCCAGCAGTATTCAGGTCGGGGAGCTGTTTTTT. Translated: CASSIQVGELFF. This chain uses TRBV27 with TRBJ2-2; D unresolved. Between the trimmed V and J ends, which lost 5 bases and 7 bases, there was a span of 8 bases. CDR3 length: 12 amino acids. Germline CDR1 reads MNHEY; CDR2 reads SMNVEV (reference sequence).

This chain's CDR3 is CASSFVAGGDTDTQYF. The CDR3 DNA reads TGCGCCAGCAGCTTTGTAGCGGGAGGTGACACAGATACGCAGTATTTT. This chain connects TRBV5-1 to TRBJ2-3, with TRBD2 matching over 10 bases. Trimming cost V 2 bases and J 2 bases; bases outside gene matches: 5. Per germline, CDR1 SGHRS and CDR2 YFSETQ. This CDR3 spans 16 amino acids.

This clonotype was seen many times. The rearrangement links TRBV6-1 to TRBJ2-7, with unresolved D. CDR1 and CDR2 (germline): MNHNS, SASEGT. This CDR3 comprises 14 residues. With 6 bases removed from V and 4 bases from J, the gap between germline ends came to 16 bases. As DNA, the CDR3 is TGTGCCAGCAGGCCGGGTCCCACATCATACGAGCAGTACTTC. Its translation is CASRPGPTSYEQYF.

This clonotype was found many times. V is TRBV2 and J is TRBJ1-5; no firm D call. CDR3 size: 14 residues. V lost 4 bases and J 0 bases, leaving 7 bases between the germline ends. The germline V gene encodes CDR1 SNHLY and CDR2 FYNNEI. DNA for the CDR3: TGTGCCAGCAGTGCGGTCCGTAGCAATCAGCCCCAGCATTTT. It is translated as CASSAVRSNQPQHF.

At least ten counts were recorded for this clonotype. V gene TRBV20-1 combines with J gene TRBJ2-1; D is possibly TRBD1 or TRBD2 (5 bases each). Germline CDR1 reads DFQATT; CDR2 reads SNEGSKA (reference sequence). The CDR3 totals 16 residues. V was clipped by 2 bases and J by 2 bases, with 16 bases between them. CDR3 nucleotide sequence: TGCAGTGCTAGACCTGCCGGGACCCCGCCCTACAATGAGCAGTTCTTC. Its translation: CSARPAGTPPYNEQFF.

This rearrangement joins TRBV7-9 to TRBJ1-4; 7 bases map to TRBD1. V trimming: 4 bases; J trimming: 3 bases; junction bases outside the gene matches: 11. This CDR3 has 17 residues. The germline V gene encodes CDR1 SEHNR and CDR2 FQNEAQ (reference sequence). CDR3 bases: TGTGCCAGCAGCTCCCTAGCGCAGGGGGGGCCTAATGAAAAACTGTTTTTT. Protein product: CASSSLAQGGPNEKLFF. Variable domain in full (rest from reference TRBV7-9 and TRBJ1-4): DTGVSQNPRHKITKRGQNVTFRCDPISEHNRLYWYRQTLGQGPEFLTYFQNEAQLEKSRLLSDRFSAERPKGSFSTLEIQRTEQGDSAMYLCASSSLAQGGPNEKLFFGSGTQLSVL.

This clonotype was recorded many times. This chain links TRBV18 with TRBJ1-1; 8 bases are shared with TRBD1. V lost 5 bases and J lost 1; bases outside the gene matches: 6. This CDR3 contains 15 residues. Germline V gene sequence: CDR1 KGHSH, CDR2 LQKENI. The CDR3 loop reads CASSFAGTGNTEAFF. The CDR3 bases are TGTGCCAGCTCATTCGCCGGGACAGGGAACACTGAAGCTTTCTTT.

This rearrangement joins TRBV7-6 to TRBJ2-1, with 9 bases identical to TRBD1. The V gene end was trimmed by 1 base and the J gene end by 4 bases; junction bases not matched to a gene: 8. Germline V gene data show CDR1 as SGHVS and CDR2 as FNYEAQ. This CDR3 has 17 residues. The CDR3 region has the DNA TGTGCCAGCAGCTTAGGGGTTGGGACAGGGTTATACAATGAGCAGTTCTTC. This codes for CASSLGVGTGLYNEQFF.

This clonotype was found a few times. The gene calls are TRBV10-2 and TRBJ1-4; no clear D gene. Trimming stripped 5 bases from V and 6 bases from J, with 13 bases between. CDR3 length equals 14 residues. Germline V gene sequence: CDR1 WSHSY, CDR2 SAAADI. The CDR3 loop is CASSRNGLDEKLFF. The CDR3 DNA is TGCGCCAGCAGTCGTAACGGGTTGGATGAAAAACTGTTTTTT.

The gene calls are TRBV11-2 and TRBJ1-5; no clear D. The ends were cut back, 2 bases at V and 0 bases at J, with 14 bases in the middle. The CDR3 totals 17 residues. Per germline, CDR1 SGHAT and CDR2 FQNNGV. The CDR3 sequence is CASSLNAGSYSNQPQHF. CDR3 sequence (DNA): TGTGCCAGCAGCTTAAATGCCGGGTCTTATAGCAATCAGCCCCAGCATTTT.

Details on this clonotype: A much larger clone differs by one base, so this may be a read error. This chain uses TRBV28 with TRBJ1-2, with TRBD1 matching 7 bases. The CDR3 extends over 16 amino acids. The V gene's germline CDR1 is MDHEN and CDR2 SYDVKM. V gave up 6 bases and J gave up 1 base; unmatched junction bases: 11. The CDR3 loop is CASSRIDRDGNYGYTF. The CDR3 DNA sequence: TGTGCCAGCAGCCGCATCGACAGGGACGGTAACTATGGCTACACCTTC.

The chain employs TRBV5-1 and TRBJ2-1; 7 bases match TRBD2. The CDR3 has 13 residues. J gave up 10 bases and V 3 bases, and 7 bases lay outside the gene matches. Germline CDR1 SGHRS, CDR2 YFSETQ. The DNA of the CDR3 is TGCGCCAGCAGCTCACTCTCTAGCGGAGAGCAGTTCTTC. It yields the protein CASSSLSSGEQFF.

This clonotype was seen only a few times. The J gene is TRBJ2-2, the V gene TRBV4-1, with unresolved D. Looked up from germline, CDR1 is MGHRA and CDR2 is YSYEKL. The CDR3 extends over 16 amino acids. Trimming removed 0 bases at V and 2 bases at J, with 10 bases between. The CDR3 DNA sequence: TGCGCCAGCAGCCAAGATTACCTCGAAAACACCGGGGAGCTGTTTTTT. This codes for CASSQDYLENTGELFF.

As concerns this clonotype: A read error may account for a junction end that differs from germline. V is TRBV6-6 and J is TRBJ2-7; perhaps TRBD2 as D (5 bases). The length of the CDR3 is 17 residues. Germline values: CDR1 MNHNY, CDR2 SVGAGI (reference sequence). CDR3 nucleotide sequence: TGTGCCAGCAGTTACTCGATAGCGACTCAAAGACCCTACAAGCAGTACTTC. Protein: CASSYSIATQRPYKQYF.

The gene calls are TRBV9 and TRBJ1-1, with D perhaps matching TRBD1 (6 bases). CDR1 is SGDLS, CDR2 YYNGEE, per germline. The CDR3 consists of 14 residues. V was trimmed by 2 bases and J by 8 bases, leaving 16 bases between them. The CDR3: CASSVGAGSVEAFF. DNA of the CDR3: TGTGCCAGCAGCGTGGGGGCCGGGTCCGTCGAAGCTTTCTTT.

This clonotype was detected a few times. The V gene is TRBV18, the J gene TRBJ2-1; tentatively, D is TRBD2 (6 bases). The CDR3 totals 17 residues. Deletions cut 2 bases from V and 6 bases from J, with 20 bases between. CDR1 is KGHSH, CDR2 LQKENI, per germline. CDR3 nucleotide sequence: TGTGCCAGCTCACCAATCTCGGCCGGGGGATCGGGCAATGAGCAGTTCTTC. Its translation: CASSPISAGGSGNEQFF.

The chain joins TRBV7-2 to TRBJ1-3; perhaps TRBD1 as D (6 bases). The CDR3 is 16 amino acids. V lost 1 base and J lost 4, with 14 bases in between. Per the germline V gene, CDR1 is SGHTA and CDR2 is FQGNSA. CDR3 amino acids: CASSLGDWTEGNTIYF. Written as DNA, the CDR3 is TGTGCCAGCAGCTTAGGGGATTGGACAGAGGGAAACACCATATATTTT.

This clonotype was counted at least ten times. The chain carries TRBV2 and TRBJ1-2, with D possibly matching TRBD1 (5 bases). Looked up from germline, CDR1 is SNHLY and CDR2 is FYNNEI. Trimming removed 5 bases from V and 1 base from J, with 14 bases in between. The CDR3 loop spans 15 amino acids. This chain's CDR3 is CASSFTVGGNYGYTF. The CDR3, as DNA: TGTGCCAGCAGTTTCACAGTGGGGGGTAACTATGGCTACACCTTC.

This chain connects TRBV27 to TRBJ2-7; 13 positions match TRBD2. The V segment lost 4 bases and the J segment 4 bases; nucleotides outside the gene matches: 4. Germline CDR1 reads MNHEY; CDR2 reads SMNVEV (reference sequence). The CDR3 consists of 15 residues. DNA of the CDR3: TGTGCCAGCAGTTACGGACTAGCGGGAGTTTACGAGCAGTACTTC. Its protein is CASSYGLAGVYEQYF.